Sequencing of this TCR beta chain was carried out in a study of Ad26.COV2.S vaccination and SARS-CoV-2 variants. Concerning this clone: Its antigen is unidentified.

Stated treatment: around 19 received Ad26.COV2.S at low or high dose, single or two shots; 5 received placebo; per-sample allocation not given. Sampling was done on day 63 after the first vaccine or placebo injection. Overall study results and limits: The analyses of TCR breadth and depth may have understated the size of total T cell responses. Non-spike TCR breadth did not differ much between vaccine and placebo recipients.

This CDR3 is 15 amino acids long. Trimming removed 5 bases from V and 3 bases from J; junction bases left unmatched: 7. Germline CDR1 and CDR2: MNHEY and SMNVEV (reference sequence). Method: immunoSEQ multiplex PCR; TCRdb's copy keeps in-frame clones and lacks some. The sample consists of 300,000 to 400,000 clones, less than 90% of them appearing once. This sequence joins TRBV27 and TRBJ2-7; 10 bases fit TRBD2. The sample in question was peripheral blood, obtained in a trial of Ad26.COV2.S vaccine versus placebo. This sequence was found in a person between 18 and 65 years old who received the Ad26.COV2.S COVID-19 vaccine or a placebo. The CDR3 is CASSLSGGPYYEQYF. The CDR3, as DNA: TGTGCCAGCAGTCTTAGCGGGGGGCCCTACTACGAGCAGTACTTC.